This T cell receptor (beta chain) comes out of a study of T cell changes during pregnancy in multiple sclerosis. This CDR3 is built from 14 residues. Germline CDR1 reads MNHEY; CDR2 reads SVGAGI. This clone was recorded once. The junction and the germline gene differ at one end; a read error may be behind it. Data came from immunoSEQ multiplex PCR; TCRdb stores just in-frame clones and leaves some out. Of 100,000 to 140,000 clones in the sample, about nine tenths are singletons; the top ten hold about 0.78%. The V call is TRBV6-5, the J call TRBJ2-7; TRBD2 might be the D (5 bases). The receptor comes from a female donor in good health, enrolled as a control in a pregnancy study. The source was peripheral blood, collected in the third trimester of pregnancy. The CDR3 sequence: CASSTFGESSEQYF. In DNA form, the CDR3 reads TGTGCCAGCAGTACCTTCGGGGAGTCCTCCGAGCAGTACTTC.